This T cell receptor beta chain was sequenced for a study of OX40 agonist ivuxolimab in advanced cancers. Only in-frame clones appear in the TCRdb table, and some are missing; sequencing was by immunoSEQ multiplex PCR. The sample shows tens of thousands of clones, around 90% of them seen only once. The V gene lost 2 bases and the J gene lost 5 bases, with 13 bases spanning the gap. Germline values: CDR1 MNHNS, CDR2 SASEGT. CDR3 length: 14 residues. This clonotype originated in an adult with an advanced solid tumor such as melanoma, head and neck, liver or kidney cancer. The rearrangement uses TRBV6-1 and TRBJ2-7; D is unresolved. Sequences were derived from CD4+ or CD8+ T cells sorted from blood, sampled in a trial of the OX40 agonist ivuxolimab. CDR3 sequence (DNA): TGTGCCAGCAGTGAATTATCCAGTCGAGACGAGCAGTACTTC. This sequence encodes CASSELSSRDEQYF.